This entry describes one TCR beta chain. This clone was picked up a small number of times. The antigen it binds to is not known. It has no much larger one-base neighbor in the sample; base qualities were not kept. The donors belonged to the validation cohort of about 120 subjects, which was separate from the approximately 680-subject first cohort. V is pruned by 5 bases and J by 3 bases, leaving 0 bases of the junction without a gene match. CDR1 and CDR2, per the germline V gene, are MNHEY and SVGAGI. The CDR3 starts with the cysteine, ends with the phenylalanine, and has 15 residues. Only the CDR3 DNA stays, 45 bases, in frame from base 1. The library was made by the immunoSEQ multiplex PCR assay. Turning to the authors' computational methods: A statistical classification framework was built to diagnose cytomegalovirus status from the catalog of TCR beta chain sequences. TCRdb provides this immuneACCESS table in a form limited to in-frame rearrangements. Some clones are lacking; in checked studies, under half of them reflect an unresolved V gene, and why the rest are absent is not known. V, J and clone size were drawn from that table, and D and trimming were deduced from the DNA. The sample includes some 130,000 clones, with about 86% observed a single time. The top ten hold approximately 3% of the sample.

The sample belongs to a study of cytomegalovirus exposure and HLA in healthy donors (dated by TCRdb to the late 2010s). Regarding the complete study: A later analysis indicated that the 130 or so validation repertoires were generated on the platform also employed for the 600 to 750 repertoires of the first cohort. The study was designed to test whether signatures of past pathogen exposure could be identified by cataloging public T cell receptors. A separate validation cohort of roughly 110 different subjects was used in addition to the roughly 720-subject first cohort. To predict cytomegalovirus infection status, the study combined high-throughput TCR immunosequencing, statistical association of individual TCRs with disease status, and machine learning.

General study outcomes and caveats: The study gave a list of about 170 TCR beta chains associated with cytomegalovirus. Three of the identified cytomegalovirus-associated TCR beta chains were confirmed in vitro to be specific for cytomegalovirus antigens. Of the cluster scores, about 94% were above 0 in a later analysis, which found that TCRs clustered in the first cohort also tended to co-occur in the 95 to 150 validation repertoires. While some public TCRs were present in many individuals, most TCR sequences turned up only very rarely across donors. The classifier was reported to diagnose cytomegalovirus status with high specificity and sensitivity in both the original and validation cohorts. The authors suggested that the approach could potentially be extended to other disease states and immunological phenotypes. The validation cohort had no HLA typing available for a later analysis, so co-occurrence within that cohort was assessed over all 130 or so repertoires.

Sequencing was performed on PBMCs. Recombination linked TRBV6-5 to TRBJ2-2; 13 bases in the middle match TRBD2. The TCR originated in a man aged 18 to 29 in good health and CMV-seronegative. The CDR3 protein: CASSGLAGDTGELFF. The nucleotide sequence is given as TGTGCCAGCAGTGGACTAGCGGGAGACACCGGGGAGCTGTTTTTT.